The entry below gives a single T cell receptor (beta chain) sequence along with its context. The junction had 15 bases not matched to a gene; V was cut back by 3 bases and J by 5 bases. Germline V gene lookup returns CDR1 LGHNA and CDR2 YSLEER. The CDR3 is 18 amino acids. The data were produced by immunoSEQ multiplex PCR, yet TCRdb's version contains in-frame clones alone and is incomplete. Of about 20,000 clones in the sample, 80% to 90% were seen once. This record belongs to a study of T cell changes during pregnancy in multiple sclerosis. This TCR was sampled from a female donor in good health, enrolled as a control in a pregnancy study. The V call is TRBV4-3, the J call TRBJ2-3; TRBD1 agrees at 9 bases. The material sequenced was CD8+ T cells from peripheral blood mononuclear cells, taken after pregnancy. The CDR3 here is CASSQKRGRTGVGDTQYF. The CDR3 nucleotides read TGCGCCAGCAGCCAGAAGCGGGGCAGGACAGGGGTTGGAGATACGCAGTATTTT.